This passage covers 27 T cell receptor beta chains from one sample sequenced in a study of T-cell reconstitution after alpha-beta-depleted transplantation in children. A library of TCRbeta sequences, prepared with unique molecular identifiers, was generated. From the PCR reads, TCRdb called clonotypes with MiXCR, one entry per CDR3 protein. Of about 220,000 distinct CDR3 sequences in the sample, approximately 15% were seen once. The source was PBMCs, mostly from graft donor cells, collected 360 days after TCRalphabeta/CD19-depleted stem cell transplant. These receptors were collected from a male patient under 10 years old who had a stem cell transplant for acute lymphoblastic leukemia, so the T cells may come from the graft donor.

This clonotype showed up just a few times. J is TRBJ2-1 and V is TRBV6-1, with unresolved D. The CDR3 has 13 residues. Germline loops: CDR1 MNHNS, CDR2 SASEGT. V was shortened by 7 bases and J by 3 bases, with 10 bases between the two germline ends. In DNA, the CDR3 is TGTGCCAGCAAGACTTATTACTACAATGAGCAGTTCTTC. It yields the protein CASKTYYYNEQFF.

This clonotype turned up a few times. V is TRBV4-1 and J is TRBJ2-7, with TRBD1 identical over 7 bases. The CDR3 totals 11 residues. The junction had 1 base not matched to a gene; V was cut back by 4 bases and J by 7 bases. Per the germline V gene, CDR1 is MGHRA and CDR2 is YSYEKL. CDR3 sequence (DNA): TGCGCCAGCAGCCGGGACAGTGAGCAGTACTTC. It specifies CASSRDSEQYF.

This sequence joins TRBV28 and TRBJ2-7; weak D call: TRBD2 (5 bases). Germline V gives CDR1 MDHEN, CDR2 SYDVKM. V was shortened by 8 bases and J by 5 bases, with 22 bases between the two germline ends. The CDR3 sequence is 15 residues long. CDR3 loop: CASYGSDSTGDEQYF. The CDR3 nucleotides read TGTGCCAGCTATGGATCTGACTCTACCGGGGACGAGCAGTACTTC.

This clonotype was recorded many times. This rearrangement joins TRBV30 to TRBJ2-3, with D unclear. Per the germline V gene, CDR1 is GTSNPN and CDR2 is SVGIG (reference sequence). V gave up 1 base and J gave up 0 bases, with 11 bases separating them. This CDR3 has 15 residues. CDR3 in DNA: TGTGCCTGGAGTGGCAACGGCTTTAGCACAGATACGCAGTATTTT. This codes for CAWSGNGFSTDTQYF.

This clonotype has more than one count but fewer than ten. The chain combines TRBV2 with TRBJ1-2; 7 nucleotides agree with TRBD1. Germline values: CDR1 SNHLY, CDR2 FYNNEI. CDR3 size: 13 residues. The junction had 9 bases not matched to a gene; V was cut back by 10 bases and J by 4 bases. CDR3 DNA: TGTGCCAACCGGGACAGCGGGCGCTATGGCTACACCTTC. Translation: CANRDSGRYGYTF.

The chain carries TRBV4-3 and TRBJ2-7; D gene ambiguous. V lost 0 bases and J lost 4, with 7 bases in between. CDR1 and CDR2 from the germline V gene are LGHNA and YSLEER. The CDR3 has 13 amino acids. The DNA of the CDR3 is TGCGCCAGCAGCCAAGATGCGGAATACGAGCAGTACTTC. It specifies CASSQDAEYEQYF.

This clonotype was counted between two and nine times. The rearrangement links TRBV2 to TRBJ2-7; possibly TRBD1 for D (6 bases). Trimming took 5 bases from V and 3 from J, leaving 14 bases between them. The length of the CDR3 is 14 residues. The germline V gene has CDR1 SNHLY and CDR2 FYNNEI. CDR3 protein: CASSIHGQLYEQYF. In nucleotides, the CDR3 is TGTGCCAGCAGTATCCACGGACAGCTCTACGAGCAGTACTTC.

The V call is TRBV12-3 or TRBV12-4, the J call TRBJ2-7, with 15 bases that match TRBD2. The CDR3 is 17 amino acids. Losses at the gene ends were 3 bases for V and 5 bases for J; bases not matched to a gene: 8. The CDR3 region is CASSFLGLAGGDHEQYF. In nucleotides, the CDR3 is TGTGCCAGCAGTTTCCTGGGACTAGCGGGAGGAGACCACGAGCAGTACTTC.

This clonotype was counted a few times. J is TRBJ1-3 and V is TRBV7-2; D possibly corresponds to TRBD1 (6 bases). The CDR3 has 14 residues. In germline, CDR1 is SGHTA, CDR2 FQGNSA. V dropped 1 base and J dropped 4 bases, with 8 bases sitting between them. The DNA for the CDR3 is TGTGCCAGCAGCTTAGACGGGGGCGGAAACACCATATATTTT. It translates to CASSLDGGGNTIYF.

This clonotype appeared a few times. The chain combines TRBV5-1 with TRBJ2-3; D possibly corresponds to TRBD2 (6 bases). The V end lost 3 bases, the J end lost 2 bases, and 22 bases lay between the germline ends. The CDR3 runs to 18 residues. The germline V gene encodes CDR1 SGHRS and CDR2 YFSETQ. CDR3 sequence: CASSYILSPGLDTDTQYF. The CDR3 DNA follows: TGCGCCAGCAGCTACATTCTTTCACCGGGACTTGACACAGATACGCAGTATTTT. The full variable domain, with the rest looked up from reference TRBV5-1 and TRBJ2-3, is KAGVTQTPRYLIKTRGQQVTLSCSPISGHRSVSWYQQTPGQGLQFLFEYFSETQRNKGNFPGRFSGRQFSNSRSEMNVSTLELGDSALYLCASSYILSPGLDTDTQYFGPGTRLTVL.

This clonotype occurred a few times. The chain is built from TRBV2 and TRBJ2-2; tentative D call: TRBD1 (5 bases). CDR1 and CDR2 from the germline V gene are SNHLY and FYNNEI. V was pared by 5 bases and J by 7 bases, with 26 bases between. CDR3 length equals 18 residues. The CDR3 reads CASSRGGTRLGRFGELFF. The CDR3 nucleotides are TGTGCCAGCAGTCGAGGCGGCACGAGATTGGGGCGGTTCGGGGAGCTGTTTTTT.

This clonotype appeared a few times. The rearrangement joins TRBV5-1 to TRBJ2-5; D not resolved. The germline V gene encodes CDR1 SGHRS and CDR2 YFSETQ. The CDR3 consists of 15 residues. Trimming took 0 bases from V and 4 from J, leaving 13 bases between them. The CDR3 is CASSLERGVGETQYF. CDR3 DNA: TGCGCCAGCAGCTTGGAGCGTGGGGTAGGAGAGACCCAGTACTTC.

The chain joins TRBV29-1 to TRBJ2-3; 10 nucleotides line up with TRBD2. The CDR3 runs 17 residues. The ends lost 0 bases at V and 4 bases at J; junction bases unmatched: 10. CDR1 is SQVTM and CDR2 is ANQGSEA in the germline V gene. The CDR3 reads CSVEDGVAGGQPDTQYF. CDR3 nucleotides: TGCAGCGTTGAAGATGGGGTAGCGGGGGGCCAGCCAGATACGCAGTATTTT.

This clonotype has only one observation. The V gene is TRBV15, the J gene TRBJ1-2, with D hard to call. Germline V gene sequence: CDR1 LNHNV, CDR2 YYDKDF (reference sequence). The CDR3 contains 16 residues. Trimming cost V 0 bases and J 4 bases, with 15 bases left between them. CDR3 protein: CATSRDRATELYGYTF. The CDR3 region has the DNA TGTGCCACCAGCAGAGATAGGGCGACGGAACTCTATGGCTACACCTTC.

The table lists this clonotype with a few counts. The chain recombines TRBV5-6 with TRBJ2-7, with unresolved D. Trimming took off 3 bases at V and 0 bases at J, with 4 bases between the two ends. The V gene's germline CDR1 is SGHDT and CDR2 YYEEEE. This CDR3 comprises 12 residues. The CDR3 DNA is TGTGCCAGCAGCTCGGGCTCCTACGAGCAGTACTTC. This sequence encodes CASSSGSYEQYF.

This rearrangement joins TRBV2 to TRBJ2-3; D not resolved. In germline, CDR1 is SNHLY, CDR2 FYNNEI. Between the trimmed V and J ends, which lost 8 bases and 3 bases, there was a span of 9 bases. CDR3 length: 12 amino acids. Here the CDR3 reads CASRPATDTQYF. CDR3 in DNA: TGTGCCAGCCGGCCTGCAACAGATACGCAGTATTTT.

This clonotype has at least ten counts. The chain links TRBV29-1 to TRBJ1-1; D unresolved. Germline values: CDR1 SQVTM, CDR2 ANQGSEA. The CDR3 loop spans 12 amino acids. V was shortened by 5 bases and J by 4 bases, with 11 bases between the two germline ends. The CDR3 region has the DNA TGCAGCGTTTCGGTCGATGGCACTGAAGCTTTCTTT. It specifies CSVSVDGTEAFF.

The chain joins TRBV4-3 to TRBJ2-3, with D tentatively TRBD2 (6 bases). The CDR3 loop spans 16 amino acids. Germline V gene sequence: CDR1 LGHNA, CDR2 YSLEER. Trimming pared 0 bases from V and 0 bases from J, leaving 10 bases between. The CDR3 region has the DNA TGCGCCAGCAGCCAAGAGGGACTCTCTAGCACAGATACGCAGTATTTT. Protein: CASSQEGLSSTDTQYF.

This clonotype was recorded a few times. The chain uses TRBV7-1 and TRBJ2-1, with 14 bases lining up with TRBD2. TRBV7-1 is known as an ORF, though its function is uncertain. With 3 bases clipped from V and 1 base from J, the junction kept 8 bases outside the gene matches. This CDR3 has 19 amino acids. DNA of the CDR3: TGTGCCAGCAGCTCCCTCGGGACTAGCGGGGGTGTTTCCTACAATGAGCAGTTCTTC. Translating it yields CASSSLGTSGGVSYNEQFF.

The table lists this clonotype with a few counts. J is TRBJ2-1 and V is TRBV2; D is uncertain. Germline V gene lookup returns CDR1 SNHLY and CDR2 FYNNEI. This CDR3 spans 14 amino acids. Deletions cut 5 bases from V and 6 bases from J, with 14 bases between. DNA for the CDR3: TGTGCCAGCAGTAGGCAGGAGTCGCTCAATGAGCAGTTCTTC. Its translation: CASSRQESLNEQFF.

This rearrangement joins TRBV11-1 to TRBJ2-3; D is unresolved. CDR1 and CDR2 (germline): SGHAT, FQDESV (reference sequence). The CDR3 sequence is 13 residues long. With 3 bases removed from V and 6 bases from J, the gap between germline ends came to 10 bases. CDR3 region: CASSLISADTQYF. The CDR3 DNA sequence: TGTGCCAGCAGCTTGATTTCCGCCGATACGCAGTATTTT.

This clonotype occurred a few times. The chain couples TRBV4-3 to TRBJ2-5; either TRBD1 or TRBD2 may supply D (6 bases each). The V gene lost 4 bases and the J gene lost 3 bases, with 12 bases spanning the gap. The CDR3 is 14 residues long. Germline V gene lookup returns CDR1 LGHNA and CDR2 YSLEER. This CDR3 is CASSLLRGEETQYF. DNA of the CDR3: TGCGCCAGCAGCCTTCTTAGGGGGGAAGAGACCCAGTACTTC.

The genes are TRBV6-1 and TRBJ2-2; 9 bases align to TRBD1. The CDR3 has 15 residues. CDR1 MNHNS and CDR2 SASEGT come from the germline V gene. With 5 bases clipped from V and 4 bases from J, the junction kept 5 bases outside the gene matches. This CDR3 is CASSPGTGITGELFF. CDR3 in DNA: TGTGCCAGCAGTCCCGGGACAGGGATCACCGGGGAGCTGTTTTTT.

This clonotype showed up just a few times. The chain recombines TRBV27 with TRBJ1-5, with D tentatively TRBD1 (5 bases). Germline CDR1 and CDR2: MNHEY and SMNVEV (reference sequence). V lost 11 bases and J 6 bases, leaving 14 bases between the germline ends. CDR3 size: 12 residues. The CDR3 is CASGGGGQPQHF. The DNA of the CDR3 is TGTGCCTCGGGGGGGGGTGGTCAGCCCCAGCATTTT.

This clonotype was seen more than once but under ten times. In DNA form, the CDR3 reads TGTGCCAGCAGGAAACTAGCGGGGGGAGATACGCAGTATTTT. Protein product: CASRKLAGGDTQYF. The chain joins TRBV12-3 or TRBV12-4 to TRBJ2-3, with 12 bases that match TRBD2. Trimming cost V 6 bases and J 5 bases; bases outside gene matches: 3. This CDR3 has 14 amino acids.

The chain joins TRBV29-1 to TRBJ2-7; 7 positions agree with TRBD1. This CDR3 has 10 residues. J was trimmed by 6 bases and V by 6 bases; bases with no gene match: 2. CDR1 and CDR2 from the germline V gene are SQVTM and ANQGSEA. CDR3 sequence reads: CSVHRGEQYF. The CDR3 nucleotides read TGCAGCGTCCACAGGGGCGAGCAGTACTTC.

The gene calls are TRBV10-3 and TRBJ2-7; the D gene is possibly TRBD2 (5 bases). CDR1 is ENHRY and CDR2 is SYGVKD in the germline V gene. V was clipped by 0 bases and J by 5 bases, with 17 bases between them. The CDR3 contains 16 residues. The CDR3 DNA follows: TGTGCCATCAGTGAGTCGAGGGAAGGGCTAGGGAACGAGCAGTACTTC. Encoded protein: CAISESREGLGNEQYF.